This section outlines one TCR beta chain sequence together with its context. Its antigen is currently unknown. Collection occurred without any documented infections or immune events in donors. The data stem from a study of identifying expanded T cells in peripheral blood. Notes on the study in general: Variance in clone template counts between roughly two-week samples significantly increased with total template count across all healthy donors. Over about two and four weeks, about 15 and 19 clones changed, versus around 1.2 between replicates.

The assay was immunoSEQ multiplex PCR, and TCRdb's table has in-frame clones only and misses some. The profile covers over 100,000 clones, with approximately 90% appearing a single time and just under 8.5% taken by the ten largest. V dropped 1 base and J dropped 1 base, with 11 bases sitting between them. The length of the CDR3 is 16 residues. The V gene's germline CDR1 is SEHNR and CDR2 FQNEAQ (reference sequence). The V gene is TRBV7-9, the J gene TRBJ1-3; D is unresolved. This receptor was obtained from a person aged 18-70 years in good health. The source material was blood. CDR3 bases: TGTGCCAGCAGCTTAGGCGGCAGCCCATCTGGAAACACCATATATTTT. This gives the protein CASSLGGSPSGNTIYF.